This record concerns one T cell receptor beta chain sequence. Germline trimming cut 5 bases from V and 0 bases from J; bases unmatched to any gene: 4. The CDR3 runs 14 residues. The germline V gene encodes CDR1 MNHEY and CDR2 SMNVEV (reference sequence). These data come from a study of shared clonotypes between healthy human individuals. Replicate PCRs from sorted subsets contained roughly 200 ng DNA, which is 31,000 or so T cell genomes. TCRdb's table, derived via immunoSEQ multiplex PCR, lists solely in-frame clones and lacks some. This table holds about 680,000 clones, roughly nine tenths found once. As defined, naive CD8 cells were CD45RO-negative and positively selected for CCR7, with terminally differentiated effector memory CD45RA+ cells excluded.

The rearrangement joins TRBV27 to TRBJ2-7; 7 bases align to TRBD1. The material sequenced was naive CD8+ T cells sorted from blood. This clonotype was sampled from a young man in good health. The CDR3 nucleotides are TGTGCCAGCAGTCGACAGGGAAACTCCTACGAGCAGTACTTC. It translates to CASSRQGNSYEQYF.